This T cell receptor beta chain was profiled in a study of cytomegalovirus exposure and HLA in healthy donors (dated by TCRdb to 2016 to 2017). With respect to the entire study: In an earlier analysis of under 750 of the donors, 250 to 300 Gb of sequence data and approximately 120 million unique TCR beta sequences from about 179 million T cells were reported. An early release covering roughly 600 HLA-typed donors comprised roughly 300 gigabases of sequencing data and approximately 80 million unique TCR sequences. The genetic ancestry cluster associated with self-reported Caucasian donors included over 80% of the 398 genotyped donors. The study aimed to test whether signatures of past pathogen exposure could be identified by cataloging public T cell receptors. The study profiled the T cell repertoires of 500 to 800 subjects by immunosequencing and related them to cytomegalovirus serostatus. Besides the first cohort of some 670 subjects, a separate validation cohort made up of roughly 120 different subjects was used. To predict cytomegalovirus infection status, the study brought together high-throughput TCR immunosequencing, statistical association of individual TCRs with disease status, and machine learning. A later analysis re-analyzed previously published TCR beta repertoires from 660 or so donors and added high-resolution HLA genotyping to study TCR occurrence patterns. The later analysis used no new phenotypic data to find candidate immune exposures, relying instead on TCR beta sequences and their occurrence across donors. In an earlier analysis of more than 550 of the donors, high-throughput TCR beta sequencing was used to judge whether each TCR beta V gene segment behaved as functional or pseudogenic. Donor age, sex, ethnicity and CMV serostatus were collected together with the repertoire data. In a later genetic analysis, genome-wide SNP genotypes for 398 of the 666 donors were used, and that subset was treated as a discovery cohort. All discovery cohort repertoires had been generated using a single sequencing platform. HLA typing covered class I and class II loci at four-digit resolution. Typing coverage varied by locus: about 620-630 donors for A, B, C, DRB1 and DQB1; 500 to 550 for DQA1; over 600 for DPA1; around 490 for DPB1. Roughly five DR-DQ haplotypes were handled as single units for association and clustering, since linkage in the cohort was strong. Among around 400 genotyped donors of the cohort, an average of roughly 230,000 unique TCR beta nucleotide sequences was sequenced per donor, of which about 19% were non-productive.

The research as a whole found: A later genetic analysis reported fewer N-insertions in productive TCRs among donors in an Asian-associated ancestry cluster than the roughly 700-donor mean. The presence/absence analyses assumed that sequencing depth was roughly uniform across donors, and that assumption may not be true. Correlated functional status among segregating V segments might reflect linkage disequilibrium, but an unknown experimental factor could not be ruled out. According to the authors, the approach could potentially be generalized to other disease states and immunological phenotypes. A few of the identified cytomegalovirus-associated TCR beta chains were confirmed in vitro to be specific for cytomegalovirus antigens. A cluster of highly shared sequence variants was judged likely to be a technical artifact of the sequencing pipeline. Over 15 rarely observed V segments, including chromosome 9 orphons, were excluded from the earlier analysis of 550 to 700 of the donors because counts were too low. In an earlier analysis of under 600 of the donors, most TCR beta V segments were observed in productive rearrangements about 90% or about 30% of the time, broadly matching IMGT annotations. Most CMV-associated TCR beta chains appeared to be HLA-restricted in a later analysis, and the HLA associations seemed to be driven largely by CMV exposure. Strong co-occurrence of HLA alleles, especially DR and DQ, made assigning TCR associations to individual alleles difficult. A further reported finding was that TCR beta sequences accurately predicted the HLA-A and HLA-B alleles for most subjects in the first cohort. In a later genetic analysis, a missense DCLRE1C variant was associated with V-gene and J-gene trimming of TCR beta chains, and the association was replicated in an independent cohort. Compared with equally common non-associated chains, HLA-associated TCR beta chains in a later analysis were more clonally expanded and had lower generation probabilities. Because HLA typing was unavailable for some donors at each locus, only the typed subset was used in association tests. Immune exposure information for the cohort was limited to CMV serostatus. Across donors, most TCR sequences were observed very rarely, whereas some public TCRs were present in many individuals. Specific HLA alleles were associated with 15,000 to 20,000 TCR beta sequences at a false discovery rate of 0.05 in a later analysis. The study listed 150 to 200 TCR beta chains as associated with cytomegalovirus. In both the original and validation cohorts, the classifier was reported to diagnose cytomegalovirus status with high specificity and sensitivity. A later analysis found that TCR association rates varied across HLA loci, with DRB1 alleles showing the most associated TCRs and HLA-C alleles the fewest. According to a later analysis, parvovirus B19, influenza, CMV and Epstein-Barr virus appeared linked to several top co-occurrence clusters. Only TCR beta chains were sequenced in this cohort, and the absence of alpha or paired-chain data limited detectable features.

As regards this clone: Its specific antigen is unknown. One end of the junction does not line up with germline, which may come from a read error.

The library relied on the immunoSEQ multiplex PCR assay. The multiplex PCR relied on a mix of 60 forward primers for TCR Vbeta segments and 13 reverse primers for TCR Jbeta segments. Amplification of the CDR3 region of rearranged TCR beta genes was performed with a multiplex PCR assay on genomic DNA. The amplified TCR beta libraries were sequenced on the Illumina HiSeq System as 87-base-pair reads. The paper's processing steps were these. A later analysis counted approximately 76 million unique TCR beta chains across the 550 to 800 repertoires, and 9.5 million to 11 million of these chains were shared by at least two donors. A nearest-neighbor algorithm error-corrected the raw reads and collapsed the reads into unique sequences, merging closely related sequences to remove PCR and sequencing errors. V, D and J gene segments were assigned by aligning CDR3 sequences to IMGT reference sequences. For a sequence to be retained, at least a six-nucleotide match to both a V gene segment and a J gene segment was required. Rearrangements were called productive when the CDR3 lacked stop codons and stayed in frame with V and J; all others were non-productive. Following IMGT convention, CDR3 was defined as the stretch from the second conserved V-encoded cysteine to the conserved J-encoded phenylalanine. Sequences without an unambiguous match to a single V gene segment were excluded from the earlier analysis of approximately 600 of the donors. In an earlier analysis of several hundred of the donors, V segments were called functional above 56.7% productive rearrangements and were called segregating when the between-donor standard deviation exceeded 5%. A statistical classification framework was built to diagnose cytomegalovirus status from the catalog of TCR beta chain sequences. In a later analysis, V and J genes were assigned by comparing TCR nucleotide sequences against IMGT/GENE-DB human TR gene sequences. A later analysis assigned CDR3 sequences and most-parsimonious VDJ recombination scenarios with the TCRdist pipeline. In a later analysis, each TCR beta chain was defined by its CDR3 amino acid sequence together with its V-gene family, and reads lacking a unique V-gene family were excluded. As a way to deal with suspected cross-contamination and a sequencing artifact, a later analysis dropped 592 nucleotide sequences that were highly shared and had low generation probability. In a later analysis, a clonal expansion index was calculated for each public chain from normalized within-repertoire ranks of inferred template counts. Generation probabilities in a later analysis came from a VDJ recombination model fitted to out-of-frame rearrangements, and those results were checked against IGoR. In a later analysis, hypergeometric tests were used to score TCR-TCR, TCR-HLA and TCR-CMV co-occurrence, with a repertoire-size bias correction applied to TCR pairs. In a later analysis, false discovery rates were estimated by permuting HLA or CMV assignments 20 times. In a later analysis, co-occurring TCRs were grouped using DBSCAN, with TCRdist sequence similarity added in when clustering inside HLA-allele-positive subsets. Repertoires with fewer than 30,000 or more than 120,000 public chains, plus five repertoires with anomalous nucleotide sharing, were excluded from co-occurrence clustering. Held by TCRdb, this immuneACCESS table contains in-frame sequences only and omits some clones. Under half of the omission traces to an unresolved V gene where checked; the cause of the rest is unknown. V, J and clone size are taken as reported in that table, and D and trimming were inferred from the DNA itself. For this sample there are approximately 190,000 clones; roughly 80% appear just once. 1.7% of the sample is taken by the ten largest.

In total, approximately 690 healthy bone marrow donors made up the cohort. At the time of sampling, every cohort member was nominally healthy, though immune exposures that went unrecorded were likely present. The donor tested CMV seronegative, placing the donor among the roughly 340 seronegative members of the cohort. A peripheral blood sample was provided by each donor, and peripheral blood mononuclear cells were used for TCR beta sequencing. Genomic DNA extraction from the blood cell samples was performed with the Qiagen DNeasy Blood Extraction Kit. The sequence derives from a woman between 18 and 30 years old in good health and CMV-seronegative. The specimen was PBMCs.

The CDR3 protein is CAISEGWGNQPQHF. The sequenced DNA is TGTGCCATCAGTGAAGGATGGGGCAACCAGCCCCAGCATTTT. The chain is encoded by TRBV10-3 joined to TRBJ1-5; perhaps TRBD1 is the D gene, with 5 bases matching. The germline V gene yields ENHRY for CDR1 and SYGVKD for CDR2. The CDR3 starts with the cysteine, ends with the phenylalanine, and has 14 residues. The read is trimmed to its CDR3 DNA, 42 bases read in frame from base 1.